This T cell receptor (beta chain) was recorded in a study of blood T cell repertoires in COVID-19. Study at large: Samples came from the United States, Italy and Spain, spanning acute and convalescent COVID-19. PBMCs, B-cell-depleted T cells, or T cells were the source of the cDNA or gDNA that made up the material.

Original analysis: Amplification of reference gene primers provided the estimated nucleated cell counts. Profiled with immunoSEQ multiplex PCR; TCRdb holds only in-frame clones, not every one. The DNA gave D and trimming, while V, J and clone size come from that table. The sample lists a few hundred thousand clones, over 75% occurring once. Germline CDR1 is SGHNT and CDR2 is YYREEE (reference sequence). J was trimmed by 4 bases and V by 2 bases; bases with no gene match: 2. The CDR3 is 13 residues long. What was sequenced was peripheral blood. The TCR comes from a woman aged 55-69 years with acute or convalescent COVID-19. The chain recombines TRBV5-4 with TRBJ1-2; 7 bases are a match to TRBD1. The CDR3 reads CASSLGGGYGYTF. CDR3 in DNA: TGTGCCAGCAGCTTAGGGGGCGGCTATGGCTACACCTTC.